This T cell receptor beta chain was sequenced during a study of cytomegalovirus exposure and HLA in healthy donors. Sequencing was performed with immunoSEQ multiplex PCR; in TCRdb, only in-frame clones are kept and a portion is missing. Among some 43,000 clones listed, roughly 92% were seen once. Notes on the study in general: Cytomegalovirus-associated TCR beta chains were listed, numbering roughly 150.

On this clone: Its antigen is unknown.

The donors were members of the approximately 130-subject validation cohort (separate from the roughly 680-subject first cohort). This clonotype originated in a man between 18 and 29 years old in good health and CMV-seronegative. Sequenced material: PBMCs.

Written as DNA, the CDR3 is TGTGCCAGCACCCAACTAGCGGGGGGCTACGAGCAGTACTTC. Protein sequence: CASTQLAGGYEQYF. The chain recombines TRBV2 with TRBJ2-7, with 12 bases that match TRBD2. The ends lost 7 bases at V and 3 bases at J; junction bases unmatched: 4. The CDR3 has 14 amino acids. Germline CDR1 is SNHLY and CDR2 is FYNNEI.